This paragraph reports one TCR beta chain. Its target is unknown. Generated by immunoSEQ multiplex PCR, the TCRdb table keeps only in-frame clones and is missing some. This table holds more than 12,000 clones, 85% found once. The data derive from a study of monozygotic twins with cystic fibrosis. Study summary: Library input was three micrograms of fragmented DNA, with about 15 PCR cycles.

This CDR3 comprises 13 residues. Germline-derived CDR1 and CDR2 are MNHNS and SASEGT. The germline V and J ends were trimmed by 5 bases and 0 bases, with 2 bases remaining between them. Notes on the study in general: In this small cohort, shared CDR3 numbers showed no association with age, concordance or disease severity. V usage most resembled the co-twin in 13 of 16 pairs.

Sequencing was done on a sample of blood. The receptor was isolated from a boy aged 5-17 years with cystic fibrosis. The rearrangement links TRBV6-1 to TRBJ2-6, with D unresolved. The CDR3 DNA reads TGTGCCAGCAGTCTCTCTGGGGCCAACGTCCTGACTTTC. Translation gives CASSLSGANVLTF.